This is a list of T cell receptor beta chains from one sample in a study of CD8 T cells in Susac syndrome. Each CDR3 protein is one row after TCRdb ran MiXCR on the immunoSEQ multiplex PCR reads. Of roughly 400,000 distinct CDR3 sequences in the sample, around 83% were seen once. The sequenced material came from CD8+ T cells from PBMCs. The receptors here all came from a human donor with multiple sclerosis. CDR3s include the opening cysteine and the closing phenylalanine or tryptophan. The order of the fields is clone size, J gene, D gene, V gene, CDR3 protein, CDR3 DNA. D genes are given only for firm matches. The size of a clone is reported for some rows only, either as once, few or many, or as a class for expanded clones.

>NA|TRBJ2-5|NA|TRBV7-4
CASTYRGASGLEGETQYF
TGTGCCAGCACCTACCGGGGGGCTAGCGGACTCGAGGGAGAGACCCAGTACTTC
>NA|TRBJ2-1|TRBD2|TRBV10-1
CASGSGGTSYNEQFF
TGCGCCAGTGGTAGCGGGGGAACCTCCTACAATGAGCAGTTCTTC
>NA|TRBJ1-2|NA|TRBV4-1
CASSQVSGYGYTF
TGCGCCAGCAGCCAAGTTTCCGGATATGGCTACACCTTC
>NA|TRBJ2-3|NA|TRBV6-6
CASSYLGDTDTQYF
TGTGCCAGCAGTTATTTAGGTGACACAGATACGCAGTATTTT
>NA|TRBJ1-1|NA|TRBV5-6
CASSLRDTLNIFGAEAFF
TGTGCCAGCAGCCTCCGGGACACCCTTAATATTTTTGGCGCTGAAGCTTTCTTT
>NA|TRBJ2-7|TRBD1|TRBV2
CASSDDPGTARYEQYF
TGTGCCAGCAGTGATGACCCCGGGACAGCGCGCTACGAGCAGTACTTC
>NA|TRBJ2-1|TRBD2|TRBV29-1
CSVWDGGDEQFF
TGCAGCGTTTGGGACGGGGGGGATGAGCAGTTCTTC
>NA|TRBJ1-1|NA|TRBV4-1
CASRMGLNTEAFF
TGCGCCAGCAGGATGGGATTGAACACTGAAGCTTTCTTT
>NA|TRBJ2-3|TRBD2|TRBV20-1
CSATSRTSGRFTDTQYF
TGCAGTGCTACTTCCCGGACTAGCGGGAGATTCACAGATACGCAGTATTTT
>NA|TRBJ1-2|NA|TRBV29-1
CSVVGPTQDFGYTF
TGCAGCGTTGTAGGGCCCACACAGGACTTTGGCTACACCTTC
>NA|TRBJ2-7|TRBD1|TRBV27
CASSNGQGTYEQYF
TGTGCCAGCAGTAACGGACAGGGGACCTACGAGCAGTACTTC
>NA|TRBJ2-4|NA|TRBV12-3/TRBV12-4
CASSLSDDIQYF
TGTGCCAGCAGTTTATCGGACGACATTCAGTACTTC
>NA|TRBJ2-7|NA|TRBV4-1
CASSQDLLGLWGCEQYF
TGCGCCAGCAGCCAAGATCTGTTAGGGCTCTGGGGATGCGAGCAGTACTTC
>NA|TRBJ2-3|NA|TRBV2
CASRFQPDTQYF
TGTGCCAGCAGATTCCAACCAGATACGCAGTATTTT
>NA|TRBJ2-1|TRBD1|TRBV13
CASVGQENNEQFF
TGTGCCAGCGTCGGACAGGAGAATAATGAGCAGTTCTTC
>NA|TRBJ1-3|NA|TRBV11-2
CASSLHFSSSGNTIYF
TGTGCCAGCAGCTTACACTTCTCAAGCTCTGGAAACACCATATATTTT
>NA|TRBJ1-2|NA|TRBV6-5
CASSYSSGSADGYTF
TGTGCCAGCAGTTACTCGTCAGGTAGCGCCGATGGCTACACCTTC
>once|TRBJ2-1|NA|TRBV2
CASSDGLGQFF
TGTGCCAGCAGTGATGGGCTCGGGCAGTTCTTC
>NA|TRBJ1-1|NA|TRBV4-1
CASSQGRGGDTEAFF
TGCGCCAGCAGCCAAGGGAGGGGGGGAGACACTGAAGCTTTCTTT
>NA|TRBJ1-5|TRBD1|TRBV27
CASSHLYRGIDQPQHF
TGTGCCAGCAGTCACTTATACAGGGGGATTGATCAGCCCCAGCATTTT
>once|TRBJ2-5|NA|TRBV2
CASSPTRRETQYF
TGTGCCAGCAGTCCGACCCGAAGGGAGACCCAGTACTTC
>NA|TRBJ2-1|NA|TRBV11-2
CASSLDGVGSSNEQFF
TGTGCCAGCAGCTTAGATGGGGTAGGTAGTTCGAATGAGCAGTTCTTC
>NA|TRBJ2-7|NA|TRBV11-2
CASSLAVTEQYF
TGTGCCAGCAGCTTAGCGGTAACCGAGCAGTACTTC
>NA|TRBJ2-7|TRBD2|TRBV30
CAWSVRGAYEQYF
TGTGCCTGGAGTGTACGGGGGGCCTACGAGCAGTACTTC
>NA|TRBJ2-7|NA|TRBV7-7
CASSLSDSTYEQYF
TGTGCCAGCAGCTTATCGGACAGTACATACGAGCAGTACTTC
>NA|TRBJ1-1|NA|TRBV6-2/TRBV6-3
CASSYSPVPGSEAFF
TGTGCCAGCAGTTACTCTCCAGTCCCGGGCTCTGAAGCTTTCTTT
>NA|TRBJ1-5|TRBD1|TRBV10-3
CAISRYRGRRQPQHF
TGTGCCATCAGCAGATACAGGGGGCGAAGACAGCCCCAGCATTTT
>NA|TRBJ1-1|NA|TRBV6-1
CASTYRVTAYEVTEAFF
TGTGCCAGCACCTATAGGGTCACTGCCTATGAAGTAACTGAAGCTTTCTTT
>NA|TRBJ2-7|TRBD1|TRBV5-1
CASSLAQTGVPHEQYF
TGCGCCAGCAGCTTGGCTCAGACAGGGGTCCCCCACGAGCAGTACTTC
>NA|TRBJ1-5|NA|TRBV28
CASSLFLQGYQPQHF
TGTGCCAGCAGTTTGTTTTTGCAGGGGTACCAGCCCCAGCATTTT
>few|TRBJ2-2|TRBD1|TRBV4-1
CASSQESPQGANTGELFF
TGCGCCAGCAGCCAAGAGAGTCCGCAGGGGGCTAACACCGGGGAGCTGTTTTTT
>NA|TRBJ2-7|TRBD1|TRBV19
CAVAGQGDSYEQYF
TGTGCTGTGGCAGGGCAGGGGGACTCCTACGAGCAGTACTTC
>NA|TRBJ2-3|NA|TRBV7-6
CASSLVGARAGTDTQYF
TGTGCCAGCAGCTTGGTGGGGGCGAGAGCTGGGACAGATACGCAGTATTTT
>NA|TRBJ2-1|TRBD2|TRBV7-7
CASSLAAGLAGPNEQFF
TGTGCTAGCAGCTTAGCGGCGGGACTAGCGGGACCCAATGAGCAGTTCTTC
>NA|TRBJ1-6|NA|TRBV5-4
CASSLEGGLGPLHF
TGTGCCAGCAGCTTGGAAGGGGGGCTGGGGCCCCTCCACTTT
>NA|TRBJ2-1|TRBD2|TRBV4-1
CASSQDRLAGGSYYNEQFF
TGCGCCAGCAGCCAAGATAGACTAGCGGGGGGGTCATACTACAATGAGCAGTTCTTC
>NA|TRBJ2-2|NA|TRBV25-1
CASSETMKNTGELFF
TGTGCCAGCAGTGAAACAATGAAAAACACCGGGGAGCTGTTTTTT
>NA|TRBJ1-1|NA|TRBV7-9
CASSFSADGDTEAFF
TGTGCCAGCAGCTTTAGTGCGGACGGGGACACTGAAGCTTTCTTC
>NA|TRBJ2-1|TRBD2|TRBV7-6
CASSPRTSGSMYNEQFF
TGTGCCAGCAGCCCCCGGACTAGCGGGAGTATGTACAATGAGCAGTTCTTC
>NA|TRBJ2-3|TRBD2|TRBV3-1
CASSQGGLDPDTQYF
TGTGCCAGCAGCCAAGGTGGACTAGATCCAGATACGCAGTATTTT
>NA|TRBJ1-2|TRBD1|TRBV6-1
CASSEAGTGIYYGYTF
TGTGCCAGCAGTGAAGCCGGGACAGGGATCTACTATGGCTACACCTTC
>NA|TRBJ2-4|NA|TRBV12-3/TRBV12-4
CASSLSGEAKNIQYF
TGTGCCAGCAGTTTAAGTGGGGAGGCCAAAAACATTCAGTACTTC
>few|TRBJ2-4|TRBD1|TRBV6-5
CASSYGGQAKNIQYF
TGTGCCAGCAGTTACGGTGGACAGGCGAAAAACATTCAGTACTTC
>few|TRBJ1-1|NA|TRBV6-5
CASSYSNSGPEAFF
TGTGCCAGCAGTTACTCGAATAGTGGCCCTGAAGCTTTCTTT
>NA|TRBJ2-6|NA|TRBV12-3/TRBV12-4
CASHRLDTVNVLTF
TGTGCCAGCCACCGGCTAGACACCGTCAACGTCCTGACTTTC
>NA|TRBJ2-7|NA|TRBV11-2
CASSLNTVTYEQYF
TGTGCCAGCAGCTTGAATACGGTGACCTACGAGCAGTACTTC